Given below is one TCR beta chain in context. Its cognate antigen is unknown. Whoever was chosen for sequencing had shown CD8+CD57+ cell expansion by flow cytometry. Severe acquired aplastic anemia was the diagnosis recorded for all patients. Among the patients, none had received any therapy at the time of blood sampling. For CDR3 and TCR beta VDJ profiling, genomic DNA was the template used. TCRdb re-derived calls from the reads in MiXCR, one entry per CDR3 protein. Among a few hundred thousand distinct CDR3 sequences listed, approximately 82% were seen once. The source of the sample is a study of CD8+CD57+ T cells in acquired aplastic anemia. Whole-study context: Yields of DNA that came from sorted CD4+ and CD8+ cells averaged about 3.3 ug.

The CDR3 runs to 15 residues. CDR1 is SGHNT, CDR2 YENEEA, per germline. With 1 base removed from V and 3 bases from J, the gap between germline ends came to 12 bases. Findings of the study overall: Patients had twenty-nine CD8+ CDR3 sequences in common with controls (the shared set).

The source material was sorted CD4+, CD8+, or CD8+CD57+ T cells (not recorded which) from PBMCs. The TCR comes from a human donor with aplastic anemia. The genes are TRBV11-3 and TRBJ2-5; perhaps TRBD2 as D (6 bases). CDR3 region: CASSLGLLAEETQYF. As DNA, the CDR3 is TGTGCCAGCAGCTTAGGTTTGTTAGCGGAAGAGACCCAGTACTTC.